This TCR beta chain was found in a study of early T cells in non-severe SARS-CoV-2 infection. Across the whole study: Bulk RNA isolated from unsorted whole blood underwent sequencing; chains were not paired. Study-wide findings and caveats: Sequences matched to VDJdb favored anti-spike CD8 responses, while private and CD4 specificities were missed.

This clonotype was counted ten times or more. Antigen unknown. TCRdb itself ran the 5' RACE reads through MiXCR, one entry per CDR3 protein. Among tens of thousands of distinct CDR3 sequences listed, around 8.5% were seen once. The CDR3 is made up of 13 amino acids. Looked up from germline, CDR1 is MNHEY and CDR2 is SMNVEV (reference sequence). Trimming at V came to 7 bases and at J to 8 bases, leaving 7 bases not matched to a gene. The clonotype originates from an adult who was a healthcare worker with PCR-confirmed SARS-CoV-2 infection or an uninfected control (not recorded which). The sample was whole blood. The V call is TRBV27, the J call TRBJ2-4; the match to TRBD2 covers 8 bases. The CDR3 spells CASTSGGGHIQYF. The CDR3 coding sequence is TGTGCCAGCACCTCCGGGGGGGGCCACATTCAGTACTTC.